This T cell receptor (beta chain) was identified during a study of T-cell reconstitution after alpha-beta-depleted transplantation in children. Study-wide results and limits: After one year, T-cell counts and TCRbeta diversity mostly came from new T cells. At around two months after transplant, the alpha-beta T cells were reportedly derived from several hundred expanded clones that came from non-depleted graft cells. The study traced high day-60 TCRbeta diversity in some patients to surviving recipient T cells and thymic progenitors.

A TCRbeta library incorporating unique molecular identifiers was prepared. Each CDR3 protein gets one entry after TCRdb re-called the PCR reads with MiXCR. Of some 120,000 distinct CDR3 sequences in the sample, 10% were seen once. This CDR3 is built from 15 residues. Note on this clonotype: Its specificity is not known.

The sequence derives from a boy under 10 years old with acute lymphoblastic leukemia, due to receive a stem cell transplant. The chain carries TRBV21-1 and TRBJ2-7; the table's D call of TRBD1 was not tested on the DNA. TRBV21-1 is flagged as a pseudogene. Here the sequenced sample was PBMCs, taken before TCRalphabeta/CD19-depleted stem cell transplant. The DNA of the CDR3 is TGTGCCAGACCCCGAGGAACAGGGGCCTCCTACGAGCAGTACTTC. Amino acid sequence: CARPRGTGASYEQYF.